This entry lists 22 T cell receptor beta chains sequenced from one sample in a study of T cells in Graves' hyperthyroidism and ophthalmopathy. Amplification yielded TCR beta CDR3 regions, with RNA transcripts as the source. RT-PCR in the first round (using the HTBI primer set) targeted the TCR CDR3. Via MiXCR, TCRdb re-called the multiplex PCR reads, giving one row per CDR3 protein. Altogether 750,000 to 950,000 distinct CDR3 sequences are present, roughly 40% being singletons, with the ten largest covering 8.9%. The specimen sequenced was blood. The receptors were gathered from a man younger than 35 with Graves' hyperthyroidism.

This chain links TRBV15 with TRBJ1-2; D call uncertain. This CDR3 has 14 amino acids. CDR1 and CDR2 from the germline V gene are LNHNV and YYDKDF (reference sequence). Between the trimmed V and J ends, which lost 0 bases and 8 bases, there was a span of 13 bases. This CDR3 is CATSRDRGEGGYTF. In nucleotides, the CDR3 is TGTGCCACCAGCAGAGATCGGGGAGAAGGAGGCTACACCTTC.

This chain connects TRBV5-1 to TRBJ1-6; D possibly corresponds to TRBD1 (5 bases). Trimming took 4 bases from V and 8 from J, leaving 16 bases between them. The CDR3 sequence is 15 residues long. Germline loops: CDR1 SGHRS, CDR2 YFSETQ. CDR3: CASSGGVRGDSPLHF. CDR3 nucleotide sequence: TGCGCCAGCAGCGGTGGGGTGAGGGGCGATTCACCCCTCCACTTT.

V usage is TRBV10-3 and J usage is TRBJ1-2; 7 bases match TRBD1. Germline V gene data show CDR1 as ENHRY and CDR2 as SYGVKD. Losses at the gene ends were 3 bases for V and 7 bases for J; bases not matched to a gene: 8. The CDR3 is 14 amino acids. The CDR3 bases are TGTGCCATCAGTGAACGGACAGGAGGCGGTGGCTACACCTTC. Its protein is CAISERTGGGGYTF.

The sample holds a few counts of this clonotype. The chain has TRBV9 and TRBJ1-3; D is unclear. The V and J ends lost 4 bases and 0 bases respectively, with 11 bases between them. Germline-derived CDR1 and CDR2 are SGDLS and YYNGEE. CDR3 length: 15 amino acids. The CDR3: CASSPGLTSGNTIYF. The DNA of the CDR3 is TGTGCCAGCAGCCCCGGACTGACCTCTGGAAACACCATATATTTT. The whole variable domain, remainder taken from reference TRBV9 and TRBJ1-3, is DSGVTQTPKHLITATGQRVTLRCSPRSGDLSVYWYQQSLDQGLQFLIQYYNGEERAKGNILERFSAQQFPDLHSELNLSSLELGDSALYFCASSPGLTSGNTIYFGEGSWLTVV.

The CDR3 DNA follows: TGCGCCAGCAGCCAAGATTGGGACAGAACCCAAGAGACCCAGTACTTC. It codes for CASSQDWDRTQETQYF. The V gene is TRBV4-1, the J gene TRBJ2-5; 7 positions match TRBD1. With V trimmed by 0 bases and J by 1 base, 5 bases remained unmatched. The CDR3 runs 16 residues. CDR1 and CDR2 from the germline V gene are MGHRA and YSYEKL.

The V and J genes are TRBV10-3 and TRBJ1-1, with 7 bases matching TRBD1. The V segment lost 5 bases and the J segment 0 bases; nucleotides outside the gene matches: 3. This CDR3 is built from 14 residues. Per germline, CDR1 ENHRY and CDR2 SYGVKD. DNA of the CDR3: TGTGCCATCAGTTCGACAGGGTTGAACACTGAAGCTTTCTTT. Its protein is CAISSTGLNTEAFF.

This clonotype was found once. Compared with germline, one end of the junction differs, possibly owing to a read error. The DNA for the CDR3 is TGTGCCAGCAGTAGGACAGCCCTCAATCAGCCCCAGCATTTT. This translates into CASSRTALNQPQHF. The chain uses TRBV19 and TRBJ1-5; a weak D match, TRBD1 (6 bases). There are 14 residues in the CDR3. Germline CDR1 reads LNHDA; CDR2 reads SQIVND (reference sequence).

In its sample, this clonotype was seen many times. V and J are TRBV20-1 and TRBJ1-3, with 7 nucleotides matching TRBD1. With 5 bases clipped from V and 0 bases from J, the junction kept 4 bases outside the gene matches. This CDR3 contains 14 residues. Germline CDR1 and CDR2: DFQATT and SNEGSKA (reference sequence). The CDR3 DNA reads TGCAGTGCTTCCGACAGGGCCTCTGGAAACACCATATATTTT. This sequence encodes CSASDRASGNTIYF.

The rearrangement joins TRBV20-1 to TRBJ2-2, with D perhaps TRBD2 (6 bases). The length of the CDR3 is 15 residues. Trimming left V 3 bases short and J 5 bases short, with 16 bases between. Looked up from germline, CDR1 is DFQATT and CDR2 is SNEGSKA (reference sequence). CDR3 DNA sequence: TGCAGTGCTAGTCTTCCAGCGGAGGGGACCGGGGAGCTGTTTTTT. As protein: CSASLPAEGTGELFF.

The chain recombines TRBV7-9 with TRBJ1-6, with D possibly TRBD1 on 6 matching bases. The CDR3 loop spans 15 amino acids. CDR1 and CDR2 (germline): SEHNR, FQNEAQ (reference sequence). V gave up 6 bases and J gave up 10 bases, with 19 bases separating them. In DNA, the CDR3 is TGTGCCAGCAGTTTCGGGGGCGGGCTGAGGTCACCCCTCCACTTT. Translation gives CASSFGGGLRSPLHF.

This clonotype showed up just once. The gene calls are TRBV12-3 or TRBV12-4 and TRBJ2-7, with 7 bases fitting TRBD2. The CDR3 totals 15 residues. V lost 6 bases, J lost 2 bases, and 10 bases stayed unmatched. The CDR3 coding sequence is TGTGCCAGCAGATCCTTAGCGGGTGAGACCTACGAGCAGTACTTC. Protein: CASRSLAGETYEQYF.

The chain is built from TRBV20-1 and TRBJ2-7; D possibly corresponds to TRBD1 (5 bases). CDR3 length: 13 residues. With 0 bases removed from V and 3 bases from J, the gap between germline ends came to 9 bases. In germline, CDR1 is DFQATT, CDR2 SNEGSKA (reference sequence). In DNA form, the CDR3 reads TGCAGTGCTAGAGATAAAGGACACTACGAGCAGTACTTC. Translated, it gives CSARDKGHYEQYF.

This clonotype was observed many times. This chain uses TRBV2 with TRBJ1-1; weak D call: TRBD1 (6 bases). Trimming took 6 bases from V and 10 from J, leaving 18 bases between them. Germline assignment: CDR1 SNHLY and CDR2 FYNNEI. The CDR3 loop spans 13 amino acids. The CDR3 bases are TGTGCCAGCAGCGGGGGAGGGGGTTTAGTAGCTTTCTTT. It encodes CASSGGGGLVAFF.

The V call is TRBV7-2, the J call TRBJ1-6; 7 nucleotides align to TRBD1. This CDR3 spans 15 amino acids. V dropped 3 bases and J dropped 8; count of bases not matched to a gene: 7. Germline values: CDR1 SGHTA, CDR2 FQGNSA. This CDR3 is CASSLSTGWDSPLHF. The CDR3 nucleotides read TGTGCCAGCAGCTTGTCGACAGGGTGGGATTCACCCCTCCACTTT.

Many counts were recorded for this clonotype. This chain joins TRBV15 and TRBJ2-5, with D tentatively TRBD2 (7 bases). The CDR3 totals 14 residues. Germline lookup yields CDR1 LNHNV and CDR2 YYDKDF (reference sequence). V lost 0 bases and J 7 bases, leaving 12 bases between the germline ends. As DNA, the CDR3 is TGTGCCACCAGCAGAGATCGGGGGGCCAGGACCCAGTACTTC. It specifies CATSRDRGARTQYF.

This clonotype was picked up a small number of times. Its ends do not fully match the called genes, so a read error is possible. The chain combines TRBV4-1 with TRBJ2-6; D gene unclear. CDR3 size: 12 residues. Per the germline V gene, CDR1 is MGHRA and CDR2 is YSYEKL. The CDR3 bases are TGTGCCAGCAGCCCTGGGGACAACGTCCTGACTTTC. Translation gives CASSPGDNVLTF.

This clonotype was recorded many times. The chain carries TRBV20-1 and TRBJ2-5; TRBD2 aligns across 7 bases. V shed 3 bases and J 4 bases; nucleotides not matched to a gene: 5. The CDR3 sequence is 13 residues long. The germline V gene has CDR1 DFQATT and CDR2 SNEGSKA (reference sequence). Here the CDR3 reads CSASQWEGETQYF. As DNA, the CDR3 is TGCAGTGCTAGCCAGTGGGAGGGAGAGACCCAGTACTTC.

A word on this clonotype: Just one base apart from a much larger clone, this may be a read error. The chain carries TRBV10-3 and TRBJ2-7, with D uncertain. The germline gives CDR1 ENHRY, CDR2 SYGVKD. V was clipped by 8 bases and J by 6 bases, with 14 bases between them. The CDR3 covers 12 residues. For the CDR3, the DNA is TGTGCCATCCGAGCCGGATGGGGCGAGCAGTACTTC. Amino acids: CAIRAGWGEQYF.

The chain couples TRBV2 to TRBJ1-1; 8 nucleotides align to TRBD1. CDR1 and CDR2 from the germline V gene are SNHLY and FYNNEI. This CDR3 spans 16 amino acids. V dropped 6 bases and J dropped 5; count of bases not matched to a gene: 14. The CDR3 sequence: CASSLPRQGLGTEAFF. The CDR3 DNA is TGTGCCAGCAGCCTCCCCCGACAGGGGCTGGGGACTGAAGCTTTCTTT.

In this sample, this clonotype turned up a few times. The CDR3 region has the DNA TGTGCCAGCAGCTTTACGCACAGTCCGGGACTAAGGCTTGGGGAGCAGTACTTC. Its translation: CASSFTHSPGLRLGEQYF. This rearrangement joins TRBV5-5 to TRBJ2-7; TRBD2 aligns across 7 bases. After removal of 2 bases from V and 7 bases from J, the junction contained 21 bases not matched to a gene. From germline, CDR1 is SGHKS and CDR2 YYEKEE (reference sequence). The length of the CDR3 is 18 residues.

CDR3 in amino acids: CASSLTSVGQPQHF. The CDR3 bases are TGTGCCAGCAGTTTGACAAGCGTCGGGCAGCCCCAGCATTTT. V and J are TRBV12-3 or TRBV12-4 and TRBJ1-5; unclear D gene. The CDR3 spans 14 residues. Trimming removed 3 bases at V and 7 bases at J, with 13 bases between.

This chain joins TRBV5-1 and TRBJ2-7; 8 nucleotides line up with TRBD1. This CDR3 is 16 amino acids long. V lost 2 bases, J lost 0 bases, and 7 bases stayed unmatched. Looked up from germline, CDR1 is SGHRS and CDR2 is YFSETQ. CDR3: CASSFEGGQVSYEQYF. The CDR3, as DNA: TGCGCCAGCAGCTTCGAGGGGGGACAGGTCTCCTACGAGCAGTACTTC.